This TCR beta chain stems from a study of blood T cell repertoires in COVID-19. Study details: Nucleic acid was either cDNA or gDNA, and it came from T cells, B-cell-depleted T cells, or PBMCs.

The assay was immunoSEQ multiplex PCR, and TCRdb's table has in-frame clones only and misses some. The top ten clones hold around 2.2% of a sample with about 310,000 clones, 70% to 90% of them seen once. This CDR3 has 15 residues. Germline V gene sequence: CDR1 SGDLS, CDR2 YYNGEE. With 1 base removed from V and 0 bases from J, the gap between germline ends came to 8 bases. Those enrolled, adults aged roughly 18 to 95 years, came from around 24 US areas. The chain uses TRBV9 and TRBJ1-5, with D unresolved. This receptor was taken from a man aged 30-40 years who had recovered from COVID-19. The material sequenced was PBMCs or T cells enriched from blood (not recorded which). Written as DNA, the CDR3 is TGTGCCAGCAGCGTATTGGGAGATAGCAATCAGCCCCAGCATTTT. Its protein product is CASSVLGDSNQPQHF.